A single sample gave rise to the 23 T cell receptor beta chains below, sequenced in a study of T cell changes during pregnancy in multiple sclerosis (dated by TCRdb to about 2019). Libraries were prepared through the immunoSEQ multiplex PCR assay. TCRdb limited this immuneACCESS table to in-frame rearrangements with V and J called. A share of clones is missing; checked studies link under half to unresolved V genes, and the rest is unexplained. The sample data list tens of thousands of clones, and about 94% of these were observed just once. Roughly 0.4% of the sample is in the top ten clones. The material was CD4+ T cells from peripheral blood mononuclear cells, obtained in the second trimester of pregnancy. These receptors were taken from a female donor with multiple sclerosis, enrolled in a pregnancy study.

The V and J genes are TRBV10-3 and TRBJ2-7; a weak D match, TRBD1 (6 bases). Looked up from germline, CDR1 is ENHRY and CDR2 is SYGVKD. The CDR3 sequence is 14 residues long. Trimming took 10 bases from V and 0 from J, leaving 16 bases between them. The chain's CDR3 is CATTVNRDSYEQYF. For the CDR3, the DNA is TGTGCCACCACCGTTAACAGGGACTCCTACGAGCAGTACTTC.

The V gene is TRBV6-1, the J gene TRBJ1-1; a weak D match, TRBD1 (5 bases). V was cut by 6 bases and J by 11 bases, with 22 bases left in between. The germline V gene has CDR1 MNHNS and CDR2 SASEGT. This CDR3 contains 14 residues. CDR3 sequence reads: CASRNRDLGTVAFF. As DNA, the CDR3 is TGTGCCAGCAGGAACCGGGACTTGGGTACAGTGGCTTTCTTT.

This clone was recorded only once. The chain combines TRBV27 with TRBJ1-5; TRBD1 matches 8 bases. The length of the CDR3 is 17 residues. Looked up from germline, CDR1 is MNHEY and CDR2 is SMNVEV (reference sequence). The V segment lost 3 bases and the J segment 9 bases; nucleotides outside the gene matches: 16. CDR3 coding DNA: TGTGCCAGCAGTTTCGAGGACAGGGATCACATATGTCCGCCCCAGCATTTT. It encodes CASSFEDRDHICPPQHF.

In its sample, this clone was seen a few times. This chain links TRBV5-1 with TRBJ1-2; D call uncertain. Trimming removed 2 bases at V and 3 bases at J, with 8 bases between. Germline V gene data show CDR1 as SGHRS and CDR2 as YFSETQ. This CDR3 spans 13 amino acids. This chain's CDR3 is CASSLELDYGYTF. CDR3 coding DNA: TGCGCCAGCAGCTTAGAGTTGGACTATGGCTACACCTTC.

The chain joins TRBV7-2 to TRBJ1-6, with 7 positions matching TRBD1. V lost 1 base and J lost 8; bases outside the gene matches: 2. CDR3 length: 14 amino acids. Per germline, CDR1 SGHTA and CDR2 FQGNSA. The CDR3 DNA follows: TGTGCCAGCAGCTTAGAGGGGGCCTATTCACCCCTCCACTTT. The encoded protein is CASSLEGAYSPLHF.

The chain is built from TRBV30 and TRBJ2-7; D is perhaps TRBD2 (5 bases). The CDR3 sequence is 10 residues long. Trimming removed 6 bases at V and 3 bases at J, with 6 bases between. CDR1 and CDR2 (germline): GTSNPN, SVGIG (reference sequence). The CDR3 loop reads CACGIYEQYF. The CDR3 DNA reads TGTGCCTGCGGGATCTACGAGCAGTACTTC.

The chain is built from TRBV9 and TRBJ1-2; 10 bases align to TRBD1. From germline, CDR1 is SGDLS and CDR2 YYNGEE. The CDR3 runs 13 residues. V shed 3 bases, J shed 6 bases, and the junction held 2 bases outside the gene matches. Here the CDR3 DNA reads TGTGCCAGCAGCGGGGGACAGGGGAATGGCTACACCTTC. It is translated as CASSGGQGNGYTF.

CDR3: CASARESTEAFF. CDR3 coding DNA: TGTGCCAGCGCACGGGAGAGCACTGAAGCTTTCTTT. This rearrangement joins TRBV2 to TRBJ1-1; D call uncertain. V was trimmed by 8 bases and J by 4 bases, leaving 11 bases between them. This CDR3 has 12 residues. Per the germline V gene, CDR1 is SNHLY and CDR2 is FYNNEI.

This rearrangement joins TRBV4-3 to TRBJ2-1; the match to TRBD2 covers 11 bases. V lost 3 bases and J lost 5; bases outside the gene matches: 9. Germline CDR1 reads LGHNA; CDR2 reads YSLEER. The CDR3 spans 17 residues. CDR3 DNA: TGCGCCAGCAGCCATCTCATAAGACTAGCGGGGAACAATGAGCAGTTCTTC. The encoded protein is CASSHLIRLAGNNEQFF.

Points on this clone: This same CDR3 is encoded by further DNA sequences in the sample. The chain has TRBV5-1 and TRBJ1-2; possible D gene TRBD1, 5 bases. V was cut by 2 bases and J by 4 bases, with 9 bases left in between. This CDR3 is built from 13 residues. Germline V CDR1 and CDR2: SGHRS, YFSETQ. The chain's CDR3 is CASSFDSSYGYTF. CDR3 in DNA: TGCGCCAGCAGCTTCGACAGCTCCTATGGCTACACCTTC.

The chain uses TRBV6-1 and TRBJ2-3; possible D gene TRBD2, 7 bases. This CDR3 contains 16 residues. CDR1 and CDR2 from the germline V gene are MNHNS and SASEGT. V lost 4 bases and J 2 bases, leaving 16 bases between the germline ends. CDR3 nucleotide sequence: TGTGCCAGCAGTGCCCTCGGGGCGGGGGCCACAGATACGCAGTATTTT. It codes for CASSALGAGATDTQYF.

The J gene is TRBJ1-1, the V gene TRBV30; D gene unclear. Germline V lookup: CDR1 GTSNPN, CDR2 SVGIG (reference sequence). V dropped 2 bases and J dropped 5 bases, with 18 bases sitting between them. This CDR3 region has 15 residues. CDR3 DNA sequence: TGTGCCTGGAGTTTCCGGGCTCTTGGGAGGACTGAAGCTTTCTTT. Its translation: CAWSFRALGRTEAFF. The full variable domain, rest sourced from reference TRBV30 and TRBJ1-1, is SQTIHQWPATLVQPVGSPLSLECTVEGTSNPNLYWYRQAAGRGLQLLFYSVGIGQISSEVPQNLSASRPQDRQFILSSKKLLLSDSGFYLCAWSFRALGRTEAFFGQGTRLTVV.

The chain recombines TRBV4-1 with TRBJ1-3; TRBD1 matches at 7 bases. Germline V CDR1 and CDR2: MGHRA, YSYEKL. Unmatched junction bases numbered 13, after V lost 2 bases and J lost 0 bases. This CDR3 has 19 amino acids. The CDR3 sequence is CASSQPPGTGVSSGNTIYF. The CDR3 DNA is TGCGCCAGCAGCCAACCCCCAGGAACAGGGGTTAGCTCTGGAAACACCATATATTTT.

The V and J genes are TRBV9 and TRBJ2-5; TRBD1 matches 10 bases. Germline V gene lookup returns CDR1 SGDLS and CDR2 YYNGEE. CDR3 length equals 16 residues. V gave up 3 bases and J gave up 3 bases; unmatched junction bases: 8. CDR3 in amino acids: CASSARTGTGEETQYF. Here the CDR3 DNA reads TGTGCCAGCAGCGCACGGACCGGGACAGGGGAAGAGACCCAGTACTTC.

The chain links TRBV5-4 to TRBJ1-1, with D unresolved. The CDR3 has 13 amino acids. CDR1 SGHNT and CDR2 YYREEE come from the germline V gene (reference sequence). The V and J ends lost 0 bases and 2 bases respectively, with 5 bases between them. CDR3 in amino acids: CASSLAVNTEAFF. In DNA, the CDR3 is TGTGCCAGCAGCTTGGCCGTCAACACTGAAGCTTTCTTT. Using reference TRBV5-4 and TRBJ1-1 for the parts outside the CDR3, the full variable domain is ETGVTQSPTHLIKTRGQQVTLRCSSQSGHNTVSWYQQALGQGPQFIFQYYREEENGRGNFPPRFSGLQFPNYSSELNVNALELDDSALYLCASSLAVNTEAFFGQGTRLTVV.

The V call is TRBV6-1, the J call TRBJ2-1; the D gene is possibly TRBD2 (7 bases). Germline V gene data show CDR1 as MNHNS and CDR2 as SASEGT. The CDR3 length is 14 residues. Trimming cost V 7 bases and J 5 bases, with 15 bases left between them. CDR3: CASTERGGDNEQFF. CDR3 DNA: TGTGCCAGCACTGAGAGGGGGGGCGACAATGAGCAGTTCTTC.

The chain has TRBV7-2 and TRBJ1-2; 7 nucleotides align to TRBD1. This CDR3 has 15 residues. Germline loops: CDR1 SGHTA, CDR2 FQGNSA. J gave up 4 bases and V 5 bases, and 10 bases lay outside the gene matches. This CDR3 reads CASSRDRAAGYGYTF. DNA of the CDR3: TGTGCCAGCAGCAGAGACAGGGCGGCTGGCTATGGCTACACCTTC.

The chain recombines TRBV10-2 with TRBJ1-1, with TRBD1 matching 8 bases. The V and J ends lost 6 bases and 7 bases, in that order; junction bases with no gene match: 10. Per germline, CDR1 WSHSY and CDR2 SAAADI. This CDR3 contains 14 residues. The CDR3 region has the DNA TGCGCCAGCAGCCTATCGGGGACAGGCGATGAAGCTTTCTTT. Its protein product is CASSLSGTGDEAFF.

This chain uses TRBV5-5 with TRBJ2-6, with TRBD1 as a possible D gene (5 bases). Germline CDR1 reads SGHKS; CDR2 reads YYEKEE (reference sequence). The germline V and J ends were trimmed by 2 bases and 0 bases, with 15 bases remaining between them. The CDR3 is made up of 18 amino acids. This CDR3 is CASSFTGAPDSGANVLTF. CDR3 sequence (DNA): TGTGCCAGCAGCTTTACAGGTGCTCCCGACTCTGGGGCCAACGTCCTGACTTTC.

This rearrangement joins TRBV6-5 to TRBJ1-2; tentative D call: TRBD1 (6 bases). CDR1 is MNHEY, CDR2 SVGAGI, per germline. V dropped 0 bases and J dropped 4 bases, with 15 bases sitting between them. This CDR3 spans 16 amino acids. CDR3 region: CASSYSPGAGGYGYTF. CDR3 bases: TGTGCCAGCAGTTACTCACCGGGGGCGGGGGGCTATGGCTACACCTTC.

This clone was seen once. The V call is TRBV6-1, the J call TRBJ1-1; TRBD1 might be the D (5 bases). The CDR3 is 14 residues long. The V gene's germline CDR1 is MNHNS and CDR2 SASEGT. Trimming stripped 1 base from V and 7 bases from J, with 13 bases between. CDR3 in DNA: TGTGCCAGCAGTGAAGTGGGGGGGGGTCTTGAAGCTTTCTTT. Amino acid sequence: CASSEVGGGLEAFF.

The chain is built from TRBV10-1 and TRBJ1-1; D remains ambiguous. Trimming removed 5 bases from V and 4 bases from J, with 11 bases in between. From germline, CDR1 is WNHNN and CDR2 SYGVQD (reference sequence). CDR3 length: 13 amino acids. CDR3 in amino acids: CASSLKPGTEAFF. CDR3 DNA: TGCGCCAGCAGTTTGAAGCCGGGCACTGAAGCTTTCTTT.

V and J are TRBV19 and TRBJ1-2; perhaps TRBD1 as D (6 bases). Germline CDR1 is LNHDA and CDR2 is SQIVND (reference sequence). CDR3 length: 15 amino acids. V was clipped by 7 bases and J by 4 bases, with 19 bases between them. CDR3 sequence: CASTLYGRGVYGYTF. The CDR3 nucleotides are TGTGCCAGTACCCTCTACGGCAGGGGTGTCTATGGCTACACCTTC.